Listed below are T cell receptor beta chains from one sample, sequenced in a study of regulatory T cells in long-lasting Graves disease. TCRdb used MiXCR to reprocess the multiplex PCR reads, holding one entry per CDR3 protein. The sample consists of 680,000 or so distinct CDR3 sequences, 16% of them appearing once. These data were likewise used in another study, on T cells in Graves' hyperthyroidism and ophthalmopathy.

The sample in question was peripheral blood mononuclear cells (PBMCs), obtained at new diagnosis, from a patient treated with antithyroid drugs. Source of these receptors: a woman in her twenties or thirties with Graves disease. The CDR3 runs from the conserved cysteine through the conserved F or W. The order of the fields is D gene, clone size, CDR3 length, V gene, J gene, CDR3 DNA, CDR3 protein. D genes are given only for firm matches. Part of the rows lack a size; the others show once, few, many or a class for expanded clones.

D: TRBD1; size: .; length: 15; V: TRBV20-1; J: TRBJ1-5; DNA: TGCAGTGCTAGAGGCCGGGACAGGGGAAATCAGCCCCAGCATTTT; CDR3: CSARGRDRGNQPQHF
D: TRBD1; size: many; length: 15; V: TRBV3-1; J: TRBJ2-7; DNA: TGTGCCAGCAGCCCGACAGGGGGCTTTACCTACGAGCAGTACTTC; CDR3: CASSPTGGFTYEQYF
D: .; size: .; length: 14; V: TRBV24-1; J: TRBJ2-1; DNA: TGTGCCACCAGCGAGCCCCCCCCCTACAATGAGCAGTTCTTC; CDR3: CATSEPPPYNEQFF
D: .; size: many; length: 15; V: TRBV20-1; J: TRBJ2-3; DNA: TGCAGTGCTAGGCCGAACGGCGCTTACACAGATACGCAGTATTTT; CDR3: CSARPNGAYTDTQYF
D: .; size: many; length: 13; V: TRBV7-3; J: TRBJ2-3; DNA: TGTGCCAGCTCCGGGGGAGACTTAGATACGCAGTATTTT; CDR3: CASSGGDLDTQYF
D: .; size: many; length: 15; V: TRBV5-1; J: TRBJ2-3; DNA: TGCGCCAGCAGCTTCAGCCCGGGGAGCACAGATACGCAGTATTTT; CDR3: CASSFSPGSTDTQYF
D: .; size: many; length: 15; V: TRBV9; J: TRBJ2-1; DNA: TGTGCCAGCAGCGCCCGGGACAACTCCTACAATGAGCAGTTCTTC; CDR3: CASSARDNSYNEQFF
D: TRBD2; size: few; length: 15; V: TRBV19; J: TRBJ2-2; DNA: TGTGCCAGTAAGGCTCGGGAGGGCCGGACCGGGGAGCTGTTTTTT; CDR3: CASKAREGRTGELFF
D: TRBD1; size: many; length: 16; V: TRBV9; J: TRBJ1-1; DNA: TGTGCCAGCAGCCCACAGACAGGGGGCCTGAACACTGAAGCTTTCTTT; CDR3: CASSPQTGGLNTEAFF
D: TRBD2; size: few; length: 17; V: TRBV14; J: TRBJ2-5; DNA: TGTGCCAGCAGCCGACTCCGACTAGCCGCTTACCAAGAGACCCAGTACTTC; CDR3: CASSRLRLAAYQETQYF